These 23 T cell receptor beta chains came from one sample sequenced in a study of tissue T cells after allogeneic stem cell transplantation (dated by TCRdb to between 2021 and 2024). The method was the immunoSEQ multiplex PCR assay. The source is immuneACCESS, and TCRdb retained only in-frame sequences with V and J called. Part of the clones is not carried over; for the studies checked, unresolved V genes explain less than half of this, and the remainder is unexplained. Recorded for this sample are about 24,000 clones; 73% of them occurred a single time. Jointly, the top ten make up roughly 8% of the sample. The time point label for this specimen denotes: human tissue collected at research (rapid) autopsy. This specimen was tissue from the ileum, taken at autopsy. These receptors were taken from a female donor of 60 years or more with lung cancer.

This chain links TRBV6-5 with TRBJ1-3; D is ambiguous. Germline CDR1 MNHEY, CDR2 SVGAGI. The CDR3 runs to 15 residues. The V end lost 6 bases, the J end lost 4 bases, and 16 bases lay between the germline ends. CDR3 sequence: CASSLRAQGGNTIYF. As DNA, the CDR3 is TGTGCCAGCAGCCTCCGGGCCCAAGGGGGAAACACCATATATTTT.

The J gene is TRBJ1-1, the V gene TRBV2; D possibly corresponds to TRBD1 (6 bases). The germline gives CDR1 SNHLY, CDR2 FYNNEI. The CDR3 length is 14 residues. Trimming took 5 bases from V and 0 from J, leaving 10 bases between them. The DNA of the CDR3 is TGTGCCAGCAGTTCGGCAGGGGTGAACACTGAAGCTTTCTTT. Translating gives CASSSAGVNTEAFF. Looking up the rest from reference TRBV2 and TRBJ1-1 gives the full variable domain: EPEVTQTPSHQVTQMGQEVILRCVPISNHLYFYWYRQILGQKVEFLVSFYNNEISEKSEIFDDQFSVERPDGSNFTLKIRSTKLEDSAMYFCASSSAGVNTEAFFGQGTRLTVV.

The gene calls are TRBV18 and TRBJ1-5; no definite D call. The V gene lost 3 bases and the J gene lost 4 bases, with 7 bases spanning the gap. The CDR3 is 13 amino acids. CDR1 is KGHSH and CDR2 is LQKENI in the germline V gene. CDR3 in DNA: TGTGCCAGCTCACCCGAGCTAAATCAGCCCCAGCATTTT. Protein: CASSPELNQPQHF.

The chain joins TRBV6-5 to TRBJ2-2; D perhaps matches TRBD1 (6 bases). This CDR3 spans 14 amino acids. Per germline, CDR1 MNHEY and CDR2 SVGAGI. V dropped 2 bases and J dropped 7 bases, with 11 bases sitting between them. This chain's CDR3 is CASSYGGWVGELFF. CDR3 coding DNA: TGTGCCAGCAGTTACGGGGGCTGGGTCGGGGAGCTGTTTTTT.

This clone was observed a handful of times. This sequence joins TRBV7-3 and TRBJ2-1, with 12 bases identical to TRBD1. Unmatched junction bases numbered 9, after V lost 4 bases and J lost 5 bases. Germline V gene lookup returns CDR1 SGHTA and CDR2 FQGTGA. There are 17 residues in the CDR3. CDR3 bases: TGTGCCAGCAGCTCCCGGGACAGGGGGCGGTATAACAATGAGCAGTTCTTC. Its protein is CASSSRDRGRYNNEQFF.

The chain combines TRBV27 with TRBJ1-5; D is unresolved. Trimming cost V 10 bases and J 3 bases, with 13 bases left between them. Germline V lookup: CDR1 MNHEY, CDR2 SMNVEV (reference sequence). CDR3 length equals 13 residues. For the CDR3, the DNA is TGTGCCACCTCAAGAGGTCTCAATCAGCCCCAGCATTTT. Translated: CATSRGLNQPQHF.

The chain employs TRBV3-1 (or the pseudogene TRBV3-2) and TRBJ2-6, with TRBD2 matching over 7 bases. The CDR3 is 17 residues long. The trim removed 6 bases at V and 0 bases at J, leaving 8 bases unmatched. Germline V gene sequence: CDR1 LGHDT, CDR2 YNNKEL (reference sequence). The CDR3 loop reads CASSLRGGASGANVLTF. The CDR3 region has the DNA TGTGCCAGCAGTCTACGGGGAGGGGCCTCTGGGGCCAACGTCCTGACTTTC.

V usage is TRBV3-1 (or the pseudogene TRBV3-2) and J usage is TRBJ2-3; no clear D gene. In germline, CDR1 is LGHDT, CDR2 YNNKEL (reference sequence). Trimming stripped 5 bases from V and 0 bases from J, with 9 bases between. CDR3 length: 14 residues. CDR3 sequence (DNA): TGTGCCAGCAGCGTGGGCCCTAGCACAGATACGCAGTATTTT. Translated: CASSVGPSTDTQYF.

The chain recombines TRBV5-1 with TRBJ2-3, with 10 bases aligning to TRBD1. CDR3 size: 14 residues. With 5 bases clipped from V and 5 bases from J, the junction kept 5 bases outside the gene matches. Germline CDR1 reads SGHRS; CDR2 reads YFSETQ. The CDR3 reads CASRAGTGVDTQYF. Here the CDR3 DNA reads TGCGCCAGCAGGGCCGGGACAGGGGTAGATACGCAGTATTTT.

The V gene is TRBV19, the J gene TRBJ2-1; D gene unclear. In germline, CDR1 is LNHDA, CDR2 SQIVND (reference sequence). The CDR3 is 13 residues long. Trimming took 3 bases from V and 6 from J, leaving 9 bases between them. CDR3 DNA: TGTGCCAGTAGTATCCAATTATTCAATGAGCAGTTCTTC. It codes for CASSIQLFNEQFF.

The genes are TRBV12-3 or TRBV12-4 and TRBJ2-1; unclear D gene. The CDR3 extends over 10 amino acids. V was pared by 7 bases and J by 7 bases, with 5 bases between. The CDR3 DNA is TGTGCCAGCAAGAGGAATGAGCAGTTCTTC. Translating gives CASKRNEQFF.

The rearrangement joins TRBV7-3 to TRBJ2-2; D is unclear. The CDR3 extends over 15 amino acids. Germline values: CDR1 SGHTA, CDR2 FQGTGA. V lost 5 bases, J lost 2 bases, and 12 bases lay in between. The CDR3 DNA sequence: TGTGCCAGCAGCCCCCAGTCCAGTAACACCGGGGAGCTGTTTTTT. Encoded protein: CASSPQSSNTGELFF.

By share, this clone counts as medium-sized. The chain uses TRBV11-3 and TRBJ2-2; D remains unclear. Deletions cut 3 bases from V and 4 bases from J, with 6 bases between. Germline V lookup: CDR1 SGHNT, CDR2 YENEEA. This CDR3 region has 13 residues. CDR3 residues: CASSFKVTGELFF. In nucleotides, the CDR3 is TGTGCCAGCAGCTTCAAAGTCACCGGGGAGCTGTTTTTT. The complete variable domain, with remaining parts taken from reference TRBV11-3 and TRBJ2-2, reads EAGVVQSPRYKIIEKKQPVAFWCNPISGHNTLYWYLQNLGQGPELLIRYENEEAVDDSQLPKDRFSAERLKGVDSTLKIQPAELGDSAVYLCASSFKVTGELFFGEGSRLTVL.

V gene TRBV6-5 combines with J gene TRBJ2-1, with unresolved D. CDR3 length equals 15 residues. The V and J ends lost 6 bases and 5 bases respectively, with 17 bases between them. Looked up from germline, CDR1 is MNHEY and CDR2 is SVGAGI. The CDR3 here is CASRKAGSGDNEQFF. The DNA for the CDR3 is TGTGCCAGCAGGAAGGCTGGTAGTGGGGACAATGAGCAGTTCTTC.

V gene TRBV19 combines with J gene TRBJ2-5; 7 bases align to TRBD2. The CDR3 has 13 residues. V dropped 6 bases and J dropped 5; count of bases not matched to a gene: 6. Per the germline V gene, CDR1 is LNHDA and CDR2 is SQIVND (reference sequence). CDR3 in DNA: TGTGCCAGTAGGGGCGGGAGTTGGGAGACCCAGTACTTC. Amino acids: CASRGGSWETQYF.

The chain combines TRBV27 with TRBJ1-5, with no clear D. Per the germline V gene, CDR1 is MNHEY and CDR2 is SMNVEV (reference sequence). The V gene lost 5 bases and the J gene lost 3 bases, with 14 bases spanning the gap. The CDR3 length is 15 residues. CDR3 region: CASSPSRRNNQPQHF. CDR3 bases: TGTGCCAGCAGTCCCTCTCGACGGAACAATCAGCCCCAGCATTTT.

V is TRBV2 and J is TRBJ2-5; 11 bases are a match to TRBD1. Germline V lookup: CDR1 SNHLY, CDR2 FYNNEI. With V trimmed by 6 bases and J by 6 bases, 6 bases remained unmatched. This CDR3 spans 14 amino acids. For the CDR3, the DNA is TGTGCCAGCAGCTCGGACAGGGGGCAAAAGACCCAGTACTTC. Protein sequence: CASSSDRGQKTQYF.

CDR3 region: CASSSRDSSYEQYF. The CDR3, as DNA: TGCGCCAGCAGCTCCCGGGACAGTTCCTACGAGCAGTACTTC. This chain connects TRBV5-1 to TRBJ2-7; the match to TRBD1 covers 7 bases. The length of the CDR3 is 14 residues. Germline V gene data show CDR1 as SGHRS and CDR2 as YFSETQ. Trimming took 3 bases from V and 1 from J; bases not matched to a gene: 4.

V gene TRBV14 combines with J gene TRBJ2-2; TRBD1 might be the D (6 bases). The CDR3 has 16 residues. The V end lost 4 bases, the J end lost 4 bases, and 16 bases lay between the germline ends. Germline V lookup: CDR1 SGHDN, CDR2 FVKESK. CDR3 bases: TGTGCCAGCAGCCGATCCAGGGGCGCGGGCACCGGGGAGCTGTTTTTT. Encoded protein: CASSRSRGAGTGELFF.

The chain is built from TRBV19 and TRBJ1-6; D unclear. Trimming shortened V by 5 bases and J by 6 bases, and 2 bases separated the two germline ends. From germline, CDR1 is LNHDA and CDR2 SQIVND (reference sequence). This CDR3 has 11 residues. As DNA, the CDR3 is TGTGCCAGTAGTCGTAATTCACCCCTCCACTTT. It codes for CASSRNSPLHF.

This chain links TRBV5-4 with TRBJ2-7; 8 bases are a match to TRBD1. The CDR3 runs to 15 residues. Looked up from germline, CDR1 is SGHNT and CDR2 is YYREEE (reference sequence). The V segment lost 1 base and the J segment 5 bases; nucleotides outside the gene matches: 8. As DNA, the CDR3 is TGTGCCAGCAGCTTGTCTTCGGACAGGGTTCACGAGCAGTACTTC. Its translation: CASSLSSDRVHEQYF.

This chain joins TRBV5-1 and TRBJ1-4; 9 bases agree with TRBD1. Germline CDR1 and CDR2: SGHRS and YFSETQ. V was pared by 3 bases and J by 7 bases, with 4 bases of the junction left unmatched. The CDR3 has 14 residues. DNA for the CDR3: TGCGCCAGCAGCTCGGGACAGGGTCGTGAAAAACTGTTTTTT. Translating gives CASSSGQGREKLFF.

The chain is built from TRBV21-1 and TRBJ1-2; TRBD1, the table's D call, lacks a check against the DNA. TRBV21-1 is assigned pseudogene status. The CDR3 is 15 amino acids. In DNA form, the CDR3 reads TGTGCCAGCAGCAAGGGACAGGGATCCATCTATGGCTACACCTTC. This gives the protein CASSKGQGSIYGYTF.